The entry below gives a single TCR beta chain sequence along with its context. The CDR3 is 13 amino acids. With 1 base clipped from V and 8 bases from J, the junction kept 7 bases outside the gene matches. Germline V lookup: CDR1 DFQATT, CDR2 SNEGSKA (reference sequence). For the second PCR, which ran for about 7 to 12 cycles, a sample-barcoded 5' primer and a J-beta primer mix were used. No fewer than 2.5 million CDR3-containing paired-end reads came from each sample. TCRdb itself ran the 5' RACE reads through MiXCR, one entry per CDR3 protein. The sample lists around 1,500,000 distinct CDR3 sequences, roughly 40% occurring once. Caucasian, healthy and from Russia, the donors were aged between about 6 and 90. The entry originates in a study of blood T cells in healthy people across ages.

The TCR comes from a woman aged 18-29 years in good health. Input material: blood. This rearrangement joins TRBV20-1 to TRBJ1-2; TRBD1 aligns across 7 bases. CDR3 loop: CSARGHRGVGYTF. CDR3 DNA sequence: TGCAGTGCTAGAGGGCACAGGGGCGTCGGCTACACCTTC.